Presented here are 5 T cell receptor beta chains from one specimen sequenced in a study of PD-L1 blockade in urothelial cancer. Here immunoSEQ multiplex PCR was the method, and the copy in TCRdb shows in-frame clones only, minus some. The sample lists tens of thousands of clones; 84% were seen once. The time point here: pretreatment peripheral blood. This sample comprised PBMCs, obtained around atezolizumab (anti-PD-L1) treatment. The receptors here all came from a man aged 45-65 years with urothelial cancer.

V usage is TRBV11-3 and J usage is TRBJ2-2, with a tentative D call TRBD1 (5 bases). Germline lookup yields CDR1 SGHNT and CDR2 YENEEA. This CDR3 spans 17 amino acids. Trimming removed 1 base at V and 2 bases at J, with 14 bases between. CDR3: CASSLVIGTGNTGELFF. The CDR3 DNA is TGTGCCAGCAGCTTAGTAATTGGCACAGGTAACACCGGGGAGCTGTTTTTT.

This CDR3 is CASSMRTGGLSGNTIYF. Here the CDR3 DNA reads TGTGCCAGTAGTATGAGGACAGGGGGCCTCTCTGGAAACACCATATATTTT. The chain recombines TRBV19 with TRBJ1-3; 11 nucleotides align to TRBD1. The V gene's germline CDR1 is LNHDA and CDR2 SQIVND (reference sequence). There are 17 residues in the CDR3. The junction had 4 bases not matched to a gene; V was cut back by 3 bases and J by 0 bases.

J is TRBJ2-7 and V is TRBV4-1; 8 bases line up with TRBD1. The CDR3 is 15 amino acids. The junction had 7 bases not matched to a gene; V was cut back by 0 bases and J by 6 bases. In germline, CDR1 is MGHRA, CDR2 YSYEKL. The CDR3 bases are TGCGCCAGCAGCCAAGAAGGGGACAGGCTACCCGAGCAGTACTTC. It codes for CASSQEGDRLPEQYF.

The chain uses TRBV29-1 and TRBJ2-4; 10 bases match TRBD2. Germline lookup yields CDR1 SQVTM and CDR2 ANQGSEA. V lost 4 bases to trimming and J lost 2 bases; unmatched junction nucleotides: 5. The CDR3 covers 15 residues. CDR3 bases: TGCAGCGTTGGGGGGACTAGCGCCTCCAAAAACATTCAGTACTTC. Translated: CSVGGTSASKNIQYF.

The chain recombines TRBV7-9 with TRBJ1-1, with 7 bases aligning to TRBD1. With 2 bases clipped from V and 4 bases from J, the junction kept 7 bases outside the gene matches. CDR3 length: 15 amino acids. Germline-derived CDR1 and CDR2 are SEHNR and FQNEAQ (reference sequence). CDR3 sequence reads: CASSLPRTGSTEAFF. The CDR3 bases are TGTGCCAGCAGCTTACCTCGGACAGGTTCCACTGAAGCTTTCTTT.